The entry below describes one T cell receptor beta chain. Its antigen is not identified. This sample is drawn from a study of beta chain features in type 1 diabetes. Study-level points and caveats: Comparison showed that naive, central memory and Treg TCRB repertoires appeared more similar among patients than among healthy donors.

What was sequenced were expressed TCRB transcripts, since all of the isolated RNA had been reverse transcribed. Sequenced by immunoSEQ multiplex PCR; TCRdb stores in-frame clones only, minus some. The sample records some 400,000 clones, roughly 15% being singletons. Trimming at V came to 4 bases and at J to 3 bases, leaving 9 bases not matched to a gene. There are 17 residues in the CDR3. Sequencing was carried out using naive CD4+ T cells from blood. This receptor was identified in a woman aged 18-29 years in good health. The V call is TRBV23-1, the J call TRBJ1-4; the match to TRBD1 covers 9 bases. TRBV23-1 is an open reading frame whose function is uncertain. Here the CDR3 reads CASSPFNRGPSNEKLFF. The CDR3 DNA follows: TGCGCCAGCAGTCCATTTAACAGGGGGCCTTCTAATGAAAAACTGTTTTTT.